These T cell receptor beta chains were read from a single sample in a study of spatial heterogeneity in lung cancer. Each CDR3 protein gets one entry after TCRdb re-called the 5' RACE reads with MiXCR. The table lists roughly 20,000 distinct CDR3 sequences, approximately 4.8% of them singletons. Sample: lung tumor tissue, taken at surgery. The receptors stem from a male donor with early-stage non-small cell lung cancer. The conserved cysteine and the conserved F or W are not part of the CDR3 here. D genes are given only for firm matches.

v_gene: TRBV14
d_gene: -
j_gene: TRBJ2-3
CDR3aa: ASSYSTDTQY

v_gene: TRBV7-3
d_gene: -
j_gene: TRBJ1-1
CDR3aa: ASSLDGLGTEAF

v_gene: TRBV7-3
d_gene: -
j_gene: TRBJ2-5
CDR3aa: ASSLGLQETQY

v_gene: TRBV10-3
d_gene: -
j_gene: TRBJ2-7
CDR3aa: AISPSSYEQY

v_gene: TRBV5-1
d_gene: TRBD1
j_gene: TRBJ2-7
CDR3aa: ASRPDRSYEQY

v_gene: TRBV29-1
d_gene: -
j_gene: TRBJ2-1
CDR3aa: SVFRGGTRGNNEQF

v_gene: TRBV6-1
d_gene: -
j_gene: TRBJ2-7
CDR3aa: ASSEGGYEQY

v_gene: TRBV18
d_gene: -
j_gene: TRBJ2-2
CDR3aa: ASSPPGLGSTGELF

v_gene: TRBV7-8
d_gene: TRBD1
j_gene: TRBJ1-5
CDR3aa: ASSFQGAPGNQPQH

v_gene: TRBV5-1
d_gene: -
j_gene: TRBJ2-1
CDR3aa: ASSLPGLPQF

v_gene: TRBV20-1
d_gene: TRBD2
j_gene: TRBJ2-7
CDR3aa: SASEVTSGGAYEQY

v_gene: TRBV7-2
d_gene: TRBD1
j_gene: TRBJ1-5
CDR3aa: ASSPPGQVYQPQH

v_gene: TRBV28
d_gene: TRBD1
j_gene: TRBJ1-1
CDR3aa: ASSSPATGEGTEAF

v_gene: TRBV7-8
d_gene: -
j_gene: TRBJ1-6
CDR3aa: ASSPTEGYSPLH

v_gene: TRBV7-9
d_gene: -
j_gene: TRBJ1-4
CDR3aa: ASSLGASREKLF

v_gene: TRBV6-6
d_gene: -
j_gene: TRBJ2-7
CDR3aa: ASSYPTSSYEQY

v_gene: TRBV28
d_gene: -
j_gene: TRBJ1-5
CDR3aa: ASKEGTKGPQH

v_gene: TRBV7-9
d_gene: TRBD1
j_gene: TRBJ1-1
CDR3aa: ASSLARRTGEIENTEAF

v_gene: TRBV20-1
d_gene: -
j_gene: TRBJ2-7
CDR3aa: SARVLLANRDHEQY

v_gene: TRBV28
d_gene: TRBD1
j_gene: TRBJ2-4
CDR3aa: ASSDRALLNIQY

v_gene: TRBV7-9
d_gene: -
j_gene: TRBJ1-2
CDR3aa: ASSIQGYYGYT

v_gene: TRBV28
d_gene: TRBD2
j_gene: TRBJ2-3
CDR3aa: ASSLGTSGGASDTQY

v_gene: TRBV7-9
d_gene: -
j_gene: TRBJ2-5
CDR3aa: ASSLRMETQY

v_gene: TRBV7-2
d_gene: -
j_gene: TRBJ1-6
CDR3aa: ASSLVYGGSPLH

v_gene: TRBV19
d_gene: TRBD1
j_gene: TRBJ2-2
CDR3aa: ASSTTGGWSGELF

v_gene: TRBV7-9
d_gene: -
j_gene: TRBJ1-6
CDR3aa: ASSLAGNNSPLH

v_gene: TRBV28
d_gene: TRBD2
j_gene: TRBJ2-1
CDR3aa: ASSLSPAGGPHEQF